The 9 T cell receptor beta chains presented below share a single source sample, sequenced in a study of cytomegalovirus exposure and HLA in healthy donors. Primers: 60 Vbeta forward and 13 Jbeta reverse. Using immunoSEQ multiplex PCR, the repertoire was profiled, and TCRdb retains in-frame clones only, with some absent. The data hold 130,000 to 150,000 clones, with about 82% observed a single time. The sequenced sample was PBMCs. The receptors were gathered from a male donor in good health and CMV-seronegative.

This chain links TRBV18 with TRBJ1-1, with D possibly matching TRBD1 (5 bases). CDR3 size: 14 residues. Trimming took off 2 bases at V and 5 bases at J, with 12 bases between the two ends. Germline V gene sequence: CDR1 KGHSH, CDR2 LQKENI. The CDR3 sequence: CASSPGREGTEAFF. DNA for the CDR3: TGTGCCAGCTCACCAGGGAGGGAGGGGACTGAAGCTTTCTTT.

The chain couples TRBV19 to TRBJ2-1, with 9 bases identical to TRBD2. The CDR3 consists of 14 residues. The V gene's germline CDR1 is LNHDA and CDR2 SQIVND (reference sequence). The V and J ends lost 0 bases and 7 bases, in that order; junction bases with no gene match: 1. CDR3 DNA: TGTGCCAGTAGTATAGAGCTAGCGGGAAATGAGCAGTTCTTC. It yields the protein CASSIELAGNEQFF.

This clone was detected once. The chain uses TRBV18 and TRBJ2-6; 7 bases are a match to TRBD1. The CDR3 runs 15 residues. Trimming removed 4 bases from V and 0 bases from J; junction bases left unmatched: 0. The germline CDR1 and CDR2 sequences are KGHSH and LQKENI. CDR3 amino acids: CASSQGASGANVLTF. The CDR3 DNA reads TGTGCCAGCTCACAGGGGGCCTCTGGGGCCAACGTCCTGACTTTC.

The chain recombines TRBV7-8 with TRBJ2-1; D perhaps matches TRBD1 (6 bases). CDR3 length: 15 residues. In germline, CDR1 is SGHVS, CDR2 FQNEAQ. Trimming left V 3 bases short and J 7 bases short, with 16 bases between. CDR3 protein: CASSLGAAVWNEQFF. The DNA for the CDR3 is TGTGCCAGCAGCTTGGGGGCGGCGGTCTGGAATGAGCAGTTCTTC.

This clone was recorded once. J is TRBJ1-2 and V is TRBV7-2; 8 nucleotides align to TRBD1. V gave up 0 bases and J gave up 8 bases; unmatched junction bases: 8. Germline CDR1 reads SGHTA; CDR2 reads FQGNSA. The CDR3 runs 15 residues. In DNA, the CDR3 is TGTGCCAGCAGCTTAGCGACCGACAGGGGAATAGGCTACACCTTC. This encodes CASSLATDRGIGYTF.

CDR3 bases: TGTGCCAGTAGTATCAGGGGGCCTGAAGCTTTCTTT. It codes for CASSIRGPEAFF. The gene calls are TRBV19 and TRBJ1-1, with TRBD1 identical over 8 bases. The V and J ends lost 3 bases and 6 bases, in that order; junction bases with no gene match: 0. CDR3 length: 12 residues. Germline CDR1 LNHDA, CDR2 SQIVND (reference sequence).

This clone was recorded only once. The genes are TRBV5-8 and TRBJ2-1, with D perhaps TRBD2 (5 bases). The CDR3 loop spans 11 amino acids. Germline assignment: CDR1 SGHTS and CDR2 YDEGEE. The V and J ends lost 10 bases and 4 bases respectively, with 9 bases between them. CDR3 in DNA: TGTGCCGGAGGTACGTACAATGAGCAGTTCTTC. Translating gives CAGGTYNEQFF.

J is TRBJ2-1 and V is TRBV4-1, with 8 bases aligning to TRBD1. This CDR3 region has 16 residues. In germline, CDR1 is MGHRA, CDR2 YSYEKL. Trimming removed 0 bases from V and 4 bases from J; junction bases left unmatched: 5. The DNA for the CDR3 is TGCGCCAGCAGCCAAGAGCCGGGACAGGAGTACAATGAGCAGTTCTTC. Protein: CASSQEPGQEYNEQFF.

Of note for this clone: A read error may produce the germline difference seen at one junction end. CDR3 nucleotide sequence: TGTGCCAGCAGCTCCTCCCACAATGAGCAGTTCTTC. This encodes CASSSSHNEQFF. The chain employs TRBV7-2 and TRBJ2-1; D remains unclear. Germline-derived CDR1 and CDR2 are SGHTA and FQGNSA. This CDR3 region has 12 residues.